This T cell receptor beta chain emerged from a study of blood T cell repertoires in COVID-19. Study details: Specimens from acute and convalescent COVID-19 originated in the United States, Italy and Spain. T cells, B-cell-depleted T cells, or PBMCs provided the cDNA or gDNA that served as material.

As processed by the authors: Amplification of reference gene primers was used by the study to estimate nucleated cell counts. The protocol was immunoSEQ multiplex PCR, while the TCRdb copy is restricted to in-frame clones and leaves out a portion. V, J and clone size are taken as reported in that table, and D and trimming were inferred from the DNA itself. Among about 16,000 clones listed, 89% were seen once. The sequenced material came from peripheral blood. The source is a man at least 80 years old with acute or convalescent COVID-19.

The CDR3 bases are TGTGCCAGCAGTTTGCCGGGACAACCCGAGCAGTACTTC. Amino acid sequence: CASSLPGQPEQYF. The V gene is TRBV6-5, the J gene TRBJ2-7; possible D gene TRBD1, 6 bases. The CDR3 runs 13 residues. From germline, CDR1 is MNHEY and CDR2 SVGAGI. V shed 4 bases and J shed 6 bases, with 13 bases lying between them.